Listed here are 11 T cell receptor beta chains from one sample, sequenced in a study of shared clonotypes between healthy human individuals. The protocol was immunoSEQ multiplex PCR, while the TCRdb copy is restricted to in-frame clones and leaves out a portion. This table has hundreds of thousands of clones, about 96% appearing once. CD8 cells classed as naive were CD45RO-negative and positively selected for CCR7, excluding terminally differentiated effector memory CD45RA+ cells. Input material: naive CD8+ T cells sorted from blood. Source of these receptors: a woman aged 25-40 years in good health.

Turning to this clone: The same CDR3 can be traced to other DNA sequences in this sample. The chain employs TRBV27 and TRBJ1-1; no reliable D call. The V end lost 3 bases, the J end lost 2 bases, and 7 bases lay between the germline ends. CDR1 MNHEY and CDR2 SMNVEV come from the germline V gene (reference sequence). This CDR3 contains 13 residues. The CDR3 DNA is TGTGCCAGCAGTTTGGCGAGAAACACTGAAGCTTTCTTT. Translating it yields CASSLARNTEAFF.

This chain connects TRBV27 to TRBJ2-2, with D unclear. Germline CDR1 is MNHEY and CDR2 is SMNVEV (reference sequence). The CDR3 sequence is 14 residues long. The V end was cut by 4 bases, the J end by 10 bases, with 16 bases between. DNA for the CDR3: TGTGCCAGCAGTTACCACCAGACCCGAAAGGAGCTGTTTTTT. Translating gives CASSYHQTRKELFF.

V is TRBV2 and J is TRBJ1-2; D possibly corresponds to TRBD1 (5 bases). The CDR3 runs 12 residues. V gave up 5 bases and J gave up 12 bases, with 16 bases separating them. The germline V gene has CDR1 SNHLY and CDR2 FYNNEI. CDR3 sequence (DNA): TGTGCCAGCAGTAATCGGCAGGGATGGGACACCTTC. Protein: CASSNRQGWDTF.

This clone was found once. The chain employs TRBV27 and TRBJ2-7, with 8 bases aligning to TRBD2. Germline V CDR1 and CDR2: MNHEY, SMNVEV (reference sequence). The CDR3 contains 15 residues. With V trimmed by 0 bases and J by 5 bases, 6 bases remained unmatched. The CDR3 here is CASSLSSGSFDEQYF. The CDR3 DNA reads as TGTGCCAGCAGTTTATCGAGCGGGAGCTTCGACGAGCAGTACTTC.

This chain uses TRBV9 with TRBJ2-7, with 13 bases identical to TRBD2. The V gene end was trimmed by 3 bases and the J gene end by 9 bases; junction bases not matched to a gene: 9. CDR3 length: 15 amino acids. The germline V gene has CDR1 SGDLS and CDR2 YYNGEE. The CDR3 protein is CASSGGTSGAMWQYF. CDR3 coding DNA: TGTGCCAGCAGCGGGGGGACTAGCGGGGCCATGTGGCAGTACTTC.

CDR3 nucleotide sequence: TGTGCCAGTAGTATCGGGCTAGCGGGAAAGTTCTTAGGTGGGGAGCTGTTTTTT. Protein: CASSIGLAGKFLGGELFF. The chain recombines TRBV19 with TRBJ2-2, with TRBD2 identical over 9 bases. V was clipped by 3 bases and J by 8 bases; unmatched bases: 16. The CDR3 consists of 18 residues. Looked up from germline, CDR1 is LNHDA and CDR2 is SQIVND (reference sequence).

This chain joins TRBV9 and TRBJ1-1; D is perhaps TRBD1 (5 bases). CDR1 is SGDLS and CDR2 is YYNGEE in the germline V gene. V lost 6 bases and J lost 0, with 9 bases in between. The CDR3 has 13 amino acids. The CDR3 nucleotides are TGTGCCAGCAAGAGGGGATTGAACACTGAAGCTTTCTTT. It encodes CASKRGLNTEAFF.

The J gene is TRBJ2-2, the V gene TRBV11-1; no clear D gene. Trimming took 5 bases from V and 7 from J, leaving 8 bases between them. Germline V gives CDR1 SGHAT, CDR2 FQDESV (reference sequence). The CDR3 spans 12 residues. This chain's CDR3 is CASSKASGELFF. Written as DNA, the CDR3 is TGTGCCAGCAGCAAAGCTAGCGGGGAGCTGTTTTTT.

The chain carries TRBV29-1 and TRBJ2-5; the match to TRBD2 covers 14 bases. The CDR3 contains 16 residues. Looked up from germline, CDR1 is SQVTM and CDR2 is ANQGSEA. J gave up 5 bases and V 7 bases, and 12 bases lay outside the gene matches. The CDR3 nucleotides read TGCAGCGGAAAAGGACTAGCGGGAGGATACGGGGAGACCCAGTACTTC. This gives the protein CSGKGLAGGYGETQYF. Looking up the rest from reference TRBV29-1 and TRBJ2-5 gives the full variable domain: SAVISQKPSRDICQRGTSLTIQCQVDSQVTMMFWYRQQPGQSLTLIATANQGSEATYESGFVIDKFPISRPNLTFSTLTVSNMSPEDSSIYLCSGKGLAGGYGETQYFGPGTRLLVL.

Worth noting for this clone: The sample carries other DNA sequences with the same CDR3. The CDR3 DNA reads TGTGCCAGCAGCCCCCGGCTAGCGGCCTACAATGAGCAGTTCTTC. It is translated as CASSPRLAAYNEQFF. The rearrangement uses TRBV9 and TRBJ2-1; 7 positions agree with TRBD2. Germline CDR1 reads SGDLS; CDR2 reads YYNGEE. The length of the CDR3 is 15 residues. V gave up 4 bases and J gave up 2 bases; unmatched junction bases: 6.

V gene TRBV27 combines with J gene TRBJ2-3; possibly TRBD2 for D (6 bases). V was pared by 10 bases and J by 6 bases, with 20 bases between. This CDR3 comprises 14 residues. Per germline, CDR1 MNHEY and CDR2 SMNVEV (reference sequence). CDR3 region: CATKSWTGGDTQYF. DNA of the CDR3: TGTGCCACCAAATCCTGGACTGGAGGGGATACGCAGTATTTT.